The entry below describes one T cell receptor beta chain. This entry belongs to a study of blood T cell repertoires in COVID-19. The V segment lost 3 bases and the J segment 2 bases; nucleotides outside the gene matches: 6. Germline CDR1 WSHSY, CDR2 SAAADI. The CDR3 length is 15 residues. Per the original methods: It was from reference gene primer amplification that nucleated cell counts were estimated. Only in-frame clones appear in the TCRdb table, and some are missing; sequencing was by immunoSEQ multiplex PCR. V, J and clone size are taken as reported in that table, and D and trimming were inferred from the DNA itself. Of about 310,000 clones in the sample, about 87% were seen once.

This receptor was identified in a woman in her forties or fifties who had recovered from COVID-19. Source material: peripheral blood. The chain carries TRBV10-2 and TRBJ2-7; TRBD2 agrees at 8 bases. CDR3 sequence reads: CASSDGAGGTYEQYF. DNA of the CDR3: TGCGCCAGCAGTGATGGGGCGGGGGGAACCTACGAGCAGTACTTC.